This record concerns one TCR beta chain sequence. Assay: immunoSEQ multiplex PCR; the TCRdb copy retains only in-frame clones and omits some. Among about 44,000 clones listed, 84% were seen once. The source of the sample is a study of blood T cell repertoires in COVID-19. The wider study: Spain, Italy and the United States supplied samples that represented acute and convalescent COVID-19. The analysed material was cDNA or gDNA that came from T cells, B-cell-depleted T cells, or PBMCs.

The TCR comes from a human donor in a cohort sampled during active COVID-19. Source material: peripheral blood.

The CDR3 coding sequence is TGTGCCTGGAGTGGGTATGCGGGGTCGGGCAATGAGCAGTTCTTC. This gives the protein CAWSGYAGSGNEQFF. The V and J genes are TRBV30 and TRBJ2-1; tentatively, D is TRBD2 (6 bases). There are 15 residues in the CDR3. V was shortened by 1 base and J by 6 bases, with 16 bases between the two germline ends. The germline V gene has CDR1 GTSNPN and CDR2 SVGIG (reference sequence).